This TCR beta chain stems from a study of T-cell memory formation after mild COVID-19. TCRdb reprocessed the 5' RACE reads with MiXCR, giving one entry per CDR3 protein. This sample has hundreds of thousands of distinct CDR3 sequences, with around 20% found just once. The CDR3 covers 15 residues. The V and J ends lost 4 bases and 3 bases, in that order; junction bases with no gene match: 7. CDR1 and CDR2 from the germline V gene are SGHRS and YFSETQ. This sequence originates from an adult woman who had mild COVID-19 (a few samples of this study predate the infection). Cell type and time point are not known. Sequencing was done on a sample of PBMCs or a T cell subset sorted from them (not recorded which). The chain combines TRBV5-1 with TRBJ2-3; 8 bases are shared with TRBD1. The chain's CDR3 is CASSNGQGSTDTQYF. The CDR3, as DNA: TGCGCCAGCAGCAACGGACAGGGCTCTACAGATACGCAGTATTTT.